The T cell receptor (beta chain) under discussion was sequenced for a study of beta chain features in type 1 diabetes. Looking at the study overall: Sorted cells examined across all samples numbered around 110,000,000. Study-wide results and caveats: For cells with high TCR expression, cDNA sequencing could yield over-representation.

Trimming cost V 0 bases and J 3 bases, with 9 bases left between them. This CDR3 spans 15 amino acids. The V gene's germline CDR1 is LGHNA and CDR2 YSLEER. The whole isolated RNA underwent reverse transcription, so sequencing captured expressed TCRB transcripts. Here immunoSEQ multiplex PCR was the method, and the copy in TCRdb shows in-frame clones only, minus some. The sample yields more than 300,000 clones, 6.5% to 10% seen once. This clone has more than one count but fewer than ten. Its antigen is unknown. This chain connects TRBV4-3 to TRBJ2-1, with no clear D. The origin of this receptor is a young woman in good health. The specimen sequenced was central memory CD4+ T cells from blood. CDR3 nucleotides: TGCGCCAGCAGCCAAGAAGGTAACAGCTACAATGAGCAGTTCTTC. This sequence encodes CASSQEGNSYNEQFF.